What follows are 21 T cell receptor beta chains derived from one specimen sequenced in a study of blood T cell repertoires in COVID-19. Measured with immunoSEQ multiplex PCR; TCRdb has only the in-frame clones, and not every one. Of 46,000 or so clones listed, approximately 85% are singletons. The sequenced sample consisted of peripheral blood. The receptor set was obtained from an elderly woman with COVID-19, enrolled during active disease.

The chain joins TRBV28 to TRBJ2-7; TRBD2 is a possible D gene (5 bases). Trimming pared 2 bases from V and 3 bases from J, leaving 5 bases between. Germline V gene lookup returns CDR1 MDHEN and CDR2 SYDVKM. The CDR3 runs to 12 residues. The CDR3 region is CASSLSGYEQYF. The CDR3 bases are TGTGCCAGCAGTTTAAGCGGCTACGAGCAGTACTTC.

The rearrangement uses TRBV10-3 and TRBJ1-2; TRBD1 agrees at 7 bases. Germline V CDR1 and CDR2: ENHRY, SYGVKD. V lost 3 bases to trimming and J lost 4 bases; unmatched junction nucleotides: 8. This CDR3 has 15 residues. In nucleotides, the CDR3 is TGTGCCATCAGTGACGACAGGGCAGGGGGCTATGGCTACACCTTC. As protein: CAISDDRAGGYGYTF.

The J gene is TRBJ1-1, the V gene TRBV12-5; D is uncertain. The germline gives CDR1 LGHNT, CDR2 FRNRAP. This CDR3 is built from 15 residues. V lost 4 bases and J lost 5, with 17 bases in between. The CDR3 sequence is CASGSGTGWGTEAFF. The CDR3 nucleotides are TGTGCTAGTGGTTCCGGCACGGGGTGGGGAACTGAAGCTTTCTTT.

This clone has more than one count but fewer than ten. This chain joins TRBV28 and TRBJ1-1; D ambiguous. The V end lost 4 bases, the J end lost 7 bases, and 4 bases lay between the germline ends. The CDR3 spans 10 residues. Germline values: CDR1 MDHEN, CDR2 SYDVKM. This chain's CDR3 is CASSSFEAFF. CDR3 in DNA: TGTGCCAGCAGTTCGTTTGAAGCTTTCTTT. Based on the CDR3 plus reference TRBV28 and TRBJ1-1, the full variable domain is DVKVTQSSRYLVKRTGEKVFLECVQDMDHENMFWYRQDPGLGLRLIYFSYDVKMKEKGDIPEGYSVSREKKERFSLILESASTNQTSMYLCASSSFEAFFGQGTRLTVV.

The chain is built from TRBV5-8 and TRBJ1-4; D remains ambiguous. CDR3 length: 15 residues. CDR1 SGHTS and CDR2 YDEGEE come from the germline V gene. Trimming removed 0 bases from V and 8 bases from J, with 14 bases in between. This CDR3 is CASSLANTRVEKLFF. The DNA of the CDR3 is TGTGCCAGCAGCTTGGCCAATACGAGGGTCGAAAAACTGTTTTTT.

CDR3 in DNA: TGTGCCAGCAGCTTAGTACAGGGGATGAATTCACCCCTCCACTTT. Its translation: CASSLVQGMNSPLHF. The gene calls are TRBV7-2 and TRBJ1-6; 7 positions agree with TRBD1. The V and J ends lost 1 base and 7 bases, in that order; junction bases with no gene match: 4. The germline V gene has CDR1 SGHTA and CDR2 FQGNSA. CDR3 length equals 15 residues. Filled out from reference TRBV7-2 and TRBJ1-6, the complete variable domain reads GAGVSQSPSNKVTEKGKDVELRCDPISGHTALYWYRQSLGQGLEFLIYFQGNSAPDKSGLPSDRFSAERTGGSVSTLTIQRTQQEDSAVYLCASSLVQGMNSPLHFGNGTRLTVT.

The CDR3 DNA follows: TGTGCCAGCAGCTTTTACCGGACTAGTAACAATGAGCAGTTCTTC. It is translated as CASSFYRTSNNEQFF. The V and J genes are TRBV7-2 and TRBJ2-1; 7 bases are shared with TRBD2. The CDR3 loop spans 15 amino acids. Germline loops: CDR1 SGHTA, CDR2 FQGNSA. V lost 3 bases, J lost 5 bases, and 7 bases stayed unmatched.

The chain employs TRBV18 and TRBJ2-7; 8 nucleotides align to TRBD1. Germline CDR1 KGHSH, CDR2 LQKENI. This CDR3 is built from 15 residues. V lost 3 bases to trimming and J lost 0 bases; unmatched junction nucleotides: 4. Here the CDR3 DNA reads TGTGCCAGCTCACCGGGACAGGACTCCTCCTACGAGCAGTACTTC. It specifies CASSPGQDSSYEQYF.

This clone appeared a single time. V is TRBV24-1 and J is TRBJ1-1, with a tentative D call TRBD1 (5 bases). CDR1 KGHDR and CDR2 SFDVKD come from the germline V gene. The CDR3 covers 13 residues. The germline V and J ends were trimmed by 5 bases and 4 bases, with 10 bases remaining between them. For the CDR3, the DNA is TGTGCCACCAGTGCAGGACACTCCACTGAAGCTTTCTTT. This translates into CATSAGHSTEAFF.

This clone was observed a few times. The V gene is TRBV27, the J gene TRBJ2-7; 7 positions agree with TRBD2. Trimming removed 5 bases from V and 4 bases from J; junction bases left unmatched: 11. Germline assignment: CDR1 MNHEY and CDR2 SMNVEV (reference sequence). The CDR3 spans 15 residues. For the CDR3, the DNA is TGTGCCAGCAGTCCCCACACGGGGGGAGGGTACGAGCAGTACTTC. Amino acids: CASSPHTGGGYEQYF.

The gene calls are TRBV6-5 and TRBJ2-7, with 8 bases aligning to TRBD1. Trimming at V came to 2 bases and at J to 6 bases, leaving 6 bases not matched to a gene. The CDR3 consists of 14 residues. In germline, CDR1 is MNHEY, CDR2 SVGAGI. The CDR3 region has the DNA TGTGCCAGCAGTTACACGGAGACAGGGGTCGAGCAGTACTTC. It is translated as CASSYTETGVEQYF.

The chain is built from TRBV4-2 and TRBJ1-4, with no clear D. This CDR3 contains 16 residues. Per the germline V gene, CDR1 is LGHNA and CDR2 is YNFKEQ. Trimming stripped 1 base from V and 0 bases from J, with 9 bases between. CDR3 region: CASSQAAQTTNEKLFF. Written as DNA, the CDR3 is TGTGCCAGCAGCCAAGCTGCACAAACAACTAATGAAAAACTGTTTTTT.

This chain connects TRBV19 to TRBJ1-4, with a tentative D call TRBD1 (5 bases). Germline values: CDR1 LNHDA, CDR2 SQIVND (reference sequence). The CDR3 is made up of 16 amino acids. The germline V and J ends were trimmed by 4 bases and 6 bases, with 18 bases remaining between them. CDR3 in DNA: TGTGCCAGTAGTAACTCGGGTGCCAGGGTGGATGAAAAACTGTTTTTT. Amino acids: CASSNSGARVDEKLFF.

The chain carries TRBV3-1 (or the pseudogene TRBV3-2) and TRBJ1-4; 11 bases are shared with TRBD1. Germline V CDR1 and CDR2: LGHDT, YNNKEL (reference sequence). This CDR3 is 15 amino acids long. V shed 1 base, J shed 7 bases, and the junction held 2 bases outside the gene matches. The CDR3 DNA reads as TGTGCCAGCAGCCAAGCCGGGACAGGGGGTGAAAAACTGTTTTTT. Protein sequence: CASSQAGTGGEKLFF.

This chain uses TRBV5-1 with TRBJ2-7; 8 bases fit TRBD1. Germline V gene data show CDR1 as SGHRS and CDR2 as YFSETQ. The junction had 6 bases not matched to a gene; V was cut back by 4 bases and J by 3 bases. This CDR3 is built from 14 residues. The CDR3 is CASSRAGQGYEQYF. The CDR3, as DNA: TGCGCCAGCAGCAGGGCCGGACAGGGCTACGAGCAGTACTTC.

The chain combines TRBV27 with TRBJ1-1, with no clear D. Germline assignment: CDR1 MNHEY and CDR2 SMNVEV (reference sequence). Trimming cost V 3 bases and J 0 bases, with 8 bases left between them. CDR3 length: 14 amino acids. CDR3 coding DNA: TGTGCCAGCAGTTTGTCCAGGCTGAACACTGAAGCTTTCTTT. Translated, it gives CASSLSRLNTEAFF.

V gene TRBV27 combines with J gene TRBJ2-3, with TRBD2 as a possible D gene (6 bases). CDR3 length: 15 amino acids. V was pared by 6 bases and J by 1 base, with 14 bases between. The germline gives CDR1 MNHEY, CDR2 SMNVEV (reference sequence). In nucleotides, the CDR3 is TGTGCCAGCAGCTCCCGGGCTAGCGGCACAGATACGCAGTATTTT. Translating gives CASSSRASGTDTQYF.

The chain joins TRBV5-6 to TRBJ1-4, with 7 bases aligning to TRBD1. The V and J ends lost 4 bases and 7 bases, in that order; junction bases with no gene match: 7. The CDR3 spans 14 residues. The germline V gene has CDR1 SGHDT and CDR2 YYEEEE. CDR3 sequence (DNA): TGTGCCAGCAGCATAGGGGGCTGGGGTGAAAAACTGTTTTTT. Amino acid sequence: CASSIGGWGEKLFF.

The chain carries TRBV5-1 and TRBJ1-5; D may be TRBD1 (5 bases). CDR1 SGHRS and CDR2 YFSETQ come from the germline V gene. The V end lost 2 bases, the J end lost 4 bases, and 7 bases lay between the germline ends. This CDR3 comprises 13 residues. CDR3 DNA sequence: TGCGCCAGCAGCTTAGACAGTAATCAGCCCCAGCATTTT. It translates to CASSLDSNQPQHF.

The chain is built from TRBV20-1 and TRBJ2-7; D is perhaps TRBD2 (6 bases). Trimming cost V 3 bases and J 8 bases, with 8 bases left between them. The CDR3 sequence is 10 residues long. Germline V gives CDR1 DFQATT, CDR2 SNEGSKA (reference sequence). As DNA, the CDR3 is TGCAGTGCTAGGGAGGGCCAGCAGTACTTC. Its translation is CSAREGQQYF.

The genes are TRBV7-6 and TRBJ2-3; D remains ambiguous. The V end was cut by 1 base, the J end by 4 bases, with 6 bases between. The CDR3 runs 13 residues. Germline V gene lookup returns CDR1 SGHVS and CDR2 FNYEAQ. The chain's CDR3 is CASSLEPADTQYF. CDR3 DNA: TGTGCCAGCAGCTTAGAGCCGGCAGATACGCAGTATTTT.